The source of this T cell receptor beta chain is a study of monozygotic twins with inflammatory bowel disease. From germline, CDR1 is MDHEN and CDR2 SYDVKM. The CDR3 is 22 amino acids. TCRdb re-called the 5' RACE reads and shows each CDR3 protein once, DNA omitted. Listed are around 100,000 distinct CDR3 sequences; under 2.5% falls within the top ten. The rearrangement uses TRBV28 and TRBJ2-1; as DNA is missing, the TRBD2 call by TCRdb cannot be tested. The sequencing input was blood. The TCR sequence derives from a human donor with ulcerative colitis or Crohn's disease, or a healthy co-twin of an affected twin (not recorded which). The CDR3 loop is CASSPYPTSGRSIRRVFDEQFF.